The 8 T cell receptor beta chains presented below share a single source sample, sequenced in a study of T-cell reconstitution after alpha-beta-depleted transplantation in children. The TCRbeta library was prepared with unique molecular identifiers. TCRdb fed the PCR reads into MiXCR, producing one record per CDR3 protein. The repertoire holds hundreds of thousands of distinct CDR3 sequences, around 15% seen once, with roughly 40% in the top ten. This sample comprised PBMCs, mostly from graft donor cells, obtained 360 days after TCRalphabeta/CD19-depleted stem cell transplant. Source of these receptors: a male patient aged 2-15 years who had a stem cell transplant for acute lymphoblastic leukemia, so the T cells may come from the graft donor.

In nucleotides, the CDR3 is TGTGCCAGCAACCTCGGGGGCTCGACCGCAACTAATGAAAAACTGTTTTTT. This gives the protein CASNLGGSTATNEKLFF. The gene calls are TRBV27 and TRBJ1-4, with D maybe TRBD1 (6 bases). This CDR3 has 17 residues. Germline CDR1 reads MNHEY; CDR2 reads SMNVEV (reference sequence). Trimming stripped 7 bases from V and 0 bases from J, with 18 bases between. Full variable domain (missing parts from reference TRBV27 and TRBJ1-4): EAQVTQNPRYLITVTGKKLTVTCSQNMNHEYMSWYRQDPGLGLRQIYYSMNVEVTDKGDVPEGYKVSRKEKRNFPLILESPSPNQTSLYFCASNLGGSTATNEKLFFGSGTQLSVL.

There are many counts of this clonotype. The chain recombines TRBV3-1 with TRBJ1-4; D gene ambiguous. The CDR3 covers 15 residues. V was clipped by 4 bases and J by 3 bases, with 12 bases between them. The germline V gene encodes CDR1 LGHDT and CDR2 YNNKEL (reference sequence). CDR3 amino acids: CASSPRPSPNEKLFF. The CDR3 coding sequence is TGTGCCAGCAGCCCCCGGCCTAGCCCTAATGAAAAACTGTTTTTT.

This clonotype was detected a few times. The chain is built from TRBV5-1 and TRBJ2-7, with 8 bases that match TRBD1. V trimming: 4 bases; J trimming: 0 bases; junction bases outside the gene matches: 12. This CDR3 contains 17 residues. CDR1 and CDR2 from the germline V gene are SGHRS and YFSETQ. For the CDR3, the DNA is TGCGCCAGCAGCGTAGGCCCCAGGGGGCTAAGCTCCTACGAGCAGTACTTC. It is translated as CASSVGPRGLSSYEQYF. Supplemented by reference TRBV5-1 and TRBJ2-7, the full variable domain reads KAGVTQTPRYLIKTRGQQVTLSCSPISGHRSVSWYQQTPGQGLQFLFEYFSETQRNKGNFPGRFSGRQFSNSRSEMNVSTLELGDSALYLCASSVGPRGLSSYEQYFGPGTRLTVT.

The sample holds many counts of this clonotype. The V call is TRBV28, the J call TRBJ1-5; no firm D call. V was shortened by 7 bases and J by 1 base, with 14 bases between the two germline ends. CDR3 size: 15 residues. Per the germline V gene, CDR1 is MDHEN and CDR2 is SYDVKM. The CDR3 nucleotides are TGTGCCAGCAAACTCCCTGGGGTAAGCAATCAGCCCCAGCATTTT. It translates to CASKLPGVSNQPQHF. The variable domain in full, completed from reference TRBV28 and TRBJ1-5, reads DVKVTQSSRYLVKRTGEKVFLECVQDMDHENMFWYRQDPGLGLRLIYFSYDVKMKEKGDIPEGYSVSREKKERFSLILESASTNQTSMYLCASKLPGVSNQPQHFGDGTRLSIL.

The gene calls are TRBV20-1 and TRBJ2-1; tentative D call: TRBD1 (6 bases). CDR1 and CDR2 from the germline V gene are DFQATT and SNEGSKA (reference sequence). This CDR3 comprises 15 residues. V was trimmed by 0 bases and J by 4 bases, leaving 13 bases between them. CDR3 bases: TGCAGTGCTAGAGATAGGGGGACCCAATACAATGAGCAGTTCTTC. It specifies CSARDRGTQYNEQFF.

Many counts were recorded for this clonotype. The genes are TRBV12-3 or TRBV12-4 and TRBJ2-3; 13 nucleotides line up with TRBD2. V lost 7 bases, J lost 4 bases, and 8 bases stayed unmatched. The CDR3 contains 16 residues. The CDR3 coding sequence is TGTGCCAGCACCCCCACTAGCGGGAGGGCCCCAGATACGCAGTATTTT. It translates to CASTPTSGRAPDTQYF.

This clonotype was seen many times. The CDR3: CASSFRTGSSYEQYF. The CDR3 nucleotides read TGTGCCAGCAGTTTCCGGACAGGAAGCTCCTACGAGCAGTACTTC. This chain links TRBV6-2 or TRBV6-3 with TRBJ2-7; the match to TRBD1 covers 7 bases. The V gene's germline CDR1 is MNHEY and CDR2 SVGEGT. The CDR3 has 15 amino acids. The ends lost 4 bases at V and 0 bases at J; junction bases unmatched: 6.

The V and J genes are TRBV12-3 or TRBV12-4 and TRBJ2-7; 7 bases match TRBD1. V gave up 2 bases and J gave up 3 bases; unmatched junction bases: 16. The CDR3 runs 18 residues. This CDR3 reads CASSLSGQVSGGYYEQYF. The CDR3 bases are TGTGCCAGCAGTTTATCTGGACAGGTGAGCGGTGGCTACTACGAGCAGTACTTC.